These 26 T cell receptor beta chains came from one sample sequenced in a study of early T cells in non-severe SARS-CoV-2 infection. TCRdb re-analysed the 5' RACE reads in MiXCR, keeping a single row per CDR3 protein. The table has fewer than 85,000 distinct CDR3 sequences, approximately 15% seen once. Sequencing was carried out using whole blood. The source is an adult who was a healthcare worker with PCR-confirmed SARS-CoV-2 infection or an uninfected control (not recorded which).

The V and J genes are TRBV20-1 and TRBJ1-1; 8 bases agree with TRBD1. Germline V gives CDR1 DFQATT, CDR2 SNEGSKA (reference sequence). V shed 0 bases and J 8 bases; nucleotides not matched to a gene: 8. CDR3 size: 14 residues. The CDR3 coding sequence is TGCAGTGCTAGAGATCAGGGGACAGGCGGAGAAGCTTTCTTT. Translated: CSARDQGTGGEAFF.

This clonotype has just a few counts. The chain combines TRBV19 with TRBJ1-1, with TRBD1 identical over 7 bases. The CDR3 totals 15 residues. The V and J ends lost 6 bases and 0 bases, in that order; junction bases with no gene match: 7. CDR1 and CDR2 (germline): LNHDA, SQIVND (reference sequence). CDR3 in amino acids: CASRRDRGMNTEAFF. The CDR3 DNA follows: TGTGCCAGTAGGCGGGACAGAGGCATGAACACTGAAGCTTTCTTT.

This clonotype has just a few counts. The J gene is TRBJ2-1, the V gene TRBV10-2, with a possible D match to TRBD2 (7 bases). Germline loops: CDR1 WSHSY, CDR2 SAAADI. The CDR3 is 12 residues long. The V end was cut by 9 bases, the J end by 6 bases, with 12 bases between. The CDR3: CASSAGANEQFF. The CDR3 DNA follows: TGCGCCAGTTCGGCGGGGGCCAATGAGCAGTTCTTC.

The chain joins TRBV30 to TRBJ2-3; D possibly corresponds to TRBD2 (7 bases). The CDR3 contains 14 residues. Germline V CDR1 and CDR2: GTSNPN, SVGIG (reference sequence). V lost 2 bases, J lost 9 bases, and 18 bases lay in between. Here the CDR3 DNA reads TGTGCCTGGAGTTCGGGGGGCCAGGCGGAGACGCAGTATTTT. Amino acids: CAWSSGGQAETQYF.

At least ten counts were recorded for this clonotype. This sequence joins TRBV10-3 and TRBJ2-7, with a weak D call TRBD1 (5 bases). V was clipped by 6 bases and J by 3 bases, with 12 bases between them. Germline assignment: CDR1 ENHRY and CDR2 SYGVKD. The length of the CDR3 is 13 residues. CDR3 residues: CAIRTTANYEQYF. The CDR3 nucleotides are TGTGCCATCAGGACGACAGCGAACTACGAGCAGTACTTC.

The chain recombines TRBV29-1 with TRBJ2-7; a weak D match, TRBD2 (6 bases). With 8 bases removed from V and 5 bases from J, the gap between germline ends came to 13 bases. The CDR3 loop spans 11 amino acids. Germline V lookup: CDR1 SQVTM, CDR2 ANQGSEA. The CDR3 sequence is CSIRRGDEQYF. As DNA, the CDR3 is TGCAGCATACGTCGCGGGGACGAGCAGTACTTC.

This rearrangement joins TRBV6-2 or TRBV6-3 to TRBJ2-1; no definite D call. Germline CDR1 MNHEY, CDR2 SVGEGT. The V and J ends lost 2 bases and 5 bases respectively, with 13 bases between them. The CDR3 has 15 residues. CDR3 in amino acids: CASSYGWAENNEQFF. The CDR3 DNA is TGTGCCAGCAGTTACGGTTGGGCAGAGAACAATGAGCAGTTCTTC.

This rearrangement joins TRBV12-3 or TRBV12-4 to TRBJ2-7; D may be TRBD1 or TRBD2 (5 bases each). The CDR3 sequence is 15 residues long. V was cut by 3 bases and J by 1 base, with 13 bases left in between. The CDR3 reads CASSFGAGRSYEQYF. In DNA, the CDR3 is TGTGCCAGCAGTTTCGGGGCAGGACGATCCTACGAGCAGTACTTC.

For the CDR3, the DNA is TGTGCCAGCACCGGTGCGGGTGGGCCCTACAATGAGCAGTTCTTC. Encoded protein: CASTGAGGPYNEQFF. The gene calls are TRBV12-3 or TRBV12-4 and TRBJ2-1; possibly TRBD2 for D (5 bases). This CDR3 has 15 residues. V lost 7 bases and J lost 2, with 15 bases in between.

The CDR3 spells CASSRASAGTSFYEQYF. Here the CDR3 DNA reads TGTGCCAGCAGCCGGGCCTCAGCGGGGACTAGCTTCTACGAGCAGTACTTC. The rearrangement uses TRBV3-1 and TRBJ2-7; 9 bases line up with TRBD2. The trim removed 4 bases at V and 3 bases at J, leaving 13 bases unmatched. Germline V gene sequence: CDR1 LGHDT, CDR2 YNNKEL (reference sequence). The CDR3 has 17 amino acids.

This clonotype was detected only a few times. The V and J genes are TRBV5-6 and TRBJ2-7, with D unresolved. Germline V gene sequence: CDR1 SGHDT, CDR2 YYEEEE. This CDR3 comprises 14 residues. V lost 0 bases to trimming and J lost 3 bases, with 10 bases between them. This chain's CDR3 is CASSLVGSHYEQYF. CDR3 nucleotide sequence: TGTGCCAGCAGCTTGGTTGGCTCCCACTACGAGCAGTACTTC.

The chain joins TRBV3-1 to TRBJ1-6; D remains unclear. The CDR3 sequence is 15 residues long. Per germline, CDR1 LGHDT and CDR2 YNNKEL (reference sequence). V lost 1 base and J 8 bases, leaving 12 bases between the germline ends. The CDR3 DNA reads as TGTGCCAGCAGCCAAGGGGTACTTAAGGATTCACCCCTCCACTTT. Translated, it gives CASSQGVLKDSPLHF.

This clonotype has ten or more counts. V is TRBV5-6 and J is TRBJ1-1, with TRBD1 as a possible D gene (5 bases). Trimming stripped 0 bases from V and 5 bases from J, with 14 bases between. This CDR3 is built from 15 residues. Germline V gene data show CDR1 as SGHDT and CDR2 as YYEEEE. CDR3 nucleotides: TGTGCCAGCAGCTTGGCCTGGGACGCCAGGACTGAAGCTTTCTTT. Translated: CASSLAWDARTEAFF.

This clonotype was recorded many times. The chain joins TRBV18 to TRBJ2-1; 10 bases agree with TRBD2. CDR1 and CDR2 (germline): KGHSH, LQKENI. After removal of 3 bases from V and 6 bases from J, the junction contained 8 bases not matched to a gene. CDR3 length equals 16 residues. In nucleotides, the CDR3 is TGTGCCAGCTCACCGCAAAGCGGGGGGGCTCGCAATGAGCAGTTCTTC. Protein: CASSPQSGGARNEQFF. Complete variable domain (other parts from reference TRBV18 and TRBJ2-1): NAGVMQNPRHLVRRRGQEARLRCSPMKGHSHVYWYRQLPEEGLKFMVYLQKENIIDESGMPKERFSAEFPKEGPSILRIQQVVRGDSAAYFCASSPQSGGARNEQFFGPGTRLTVL.

The V gene is TRBV20-1, the J gene TRBJ2-5; D could derive from TRBD1 or TRBD2 (5 bases each). CDR3 size: 12 residues. Trimming shortened V by 6 bases and J by 4 bases, and 12 bases separated the two germline ends. Germline V gene sequence: CDR1 DFQATT, CDR2 SNEGSKA (reference sequence). CDR3 in amino acids: CSANRGRETQYF. In nucleotides, the CDR3 is TGCAGTGCCAATCGGGGACGAGAGACCCAGTACTTC.

The V call is TRBV5-1, the J call TRBJ2-7; 7 positions match TRBD1. Trimming at V came to 0 bases and at J to 0 bases, leaving 3 bases not matched to a gene. The CDR3 consists of 15 residues. The germline gives CDR1 SGHRS, CDR2 YFSETQ. CDR3 region: CASSLAGGLSYEQYF. As DNA, the CDR3 is TGCGCCAGCAGCTTGGCAGGGGGTCTCTCCTACGAGCAGTACTTC.

This clonotype was seen at least ten times. The chain carries TRBV20-1 and TRBJ1-2; D may be TRBD1 (6 bases). Germline CDR1 is DFQATT and CDR2 is SNEGSKA (reference sequence). This CDR3 has 13 residues. Trimming shortened V by 5 bases and J by 4 bases, and 14 bases separated the two germline ends. This CDR3 is CSALGGGGYGYTF. The CDR3 DNA follows: TGCAGTGCTTTAGGGGGGGGAGGCTATGGCTACACCTTC.

This clonotype was picked up a small number of times. The chain combines TRBV3-1 with TRBJ2-3; 7 bases are shared with TRBD2. Trimming at V came to 0 bases and at J to 1 base, leaving 7 bases not matched to a gene. This CDR3 has 17 amino acids. Germline assignment: CDR1 LGHDT and CDR2 YNNKEL (reference sequence). For the CDR3, the DNA is TGTGCCAGCAGCCAAGAGGAATTAACTAGCGGCACAGATACGCAGTATTTT. Its translation is CASSQEELTSGTDTQYF.

The chain is built from TRBV29-1 and TRBJ1-1; D call uncertain. The CDR3 has 14 residues. Germline CDR1 reads SQVTM; CDR2 reads ANQGSEA. The V end lost 1 base, the J end lost 0 bases, and 9 bases lay between the germline ends. The CDR3 nucleotides are TGCAGCGTTGAAGCCGGGCCCTTGAACACTGAAGCTTTCTTT. Translating it yields CSVEAGPLNTEAFF.

This clonotype was picked up many times. V and J are TRBV12-3 or TRBV12-4 and TRBJ1-1; no clear D. Deletions cut 3 bases from V and 6 bases from J, with 8 bases between. This CDR3 region has 12 residues. Written as DNA, the CDR3 is TGTGCCAGCAGTTTGGGCAGCCCTGAAGCTTTCTTT. Translation: CASSLGSPEAFF.

A word on this clonotype: The junction differs from germline at one of its ends, possibly a read error. The rearrangement uses TRBV7-2 and TRBJ2-1; a weak D match, TRBD2 (7 bases). Per the germline V gene, CDR1 is SGHTA and CDR2 is FQGNSA. The CDR3 is made up of 17 amino acids. The CDR3 coding sequence is TGTGCCGGCAGCCGCCGGTTAGGGGGGGCAGTTTCGGGTGAGCAGTTCTTC. It encodes CAGSRRLGGAVSGEQFF.

The sample holds a few counts of this clonotype. This chain uses TRBV7-9 with TRBJ2-3; TRBD2 agrees at 16 bases. V gave up 5 bases and J gave up 0 bases; unmatched junction bases: 8. Germline CDR1 is SEHNR and CDR2 is FQNEAQ (reference sequence). The length of the CDR3 is 19 residues. In DNA form, the CDR3 reads TGTGCCAGCAGCCCCAATCCGGGACTAGCGGGGGGGAGCACAGATACGCAGTATTTT. Amino acid sequence: CASSPNPGLAGGSTDTQYF.

This clonotype has a count of ten or more. The chain recombines TRBV12-3 or TRBV12-4 with TRBJ1-1, with D possibly being TRBD1 (6 bases). The germline V and J ends were trimmed by 6 bases and 5 bases, with 13 bases remaining between them. This CDR3 has 13 amino acids. The CDR3 DNA sequence: TGTGCCAGCAGCGGAACAGGGAGAACTGAAGCTTTCTTT. It codes for CASSGTGRTEAFF.

This clonotype has ten or more counts. V usage is TRBV19 and J usage is TRBJ2-5; 7 bases map to TRBD2. The ends lost 4 bases at V and 4 bases at J; junction bases unmatched: 6. The CDR3 length is 14 residues. Germline V CDR1 and CDR2: LNHDA, SQIVND (reference sequence). The chain's CDR3 is CASSTSGTTETQYF. CDR3 nucleotide sequence: TGTGCCAGTAGTACCTCCGGGACTACAGAGACCCAGTACTTC.

This clonotype was detected many times. CDR3 DNA sequence: TGTGCCAGCAGTGGGGGGAGAAGTCAGCCCCAGCATTTT. Its protein is CASSGGRSQPQHF. The V call is TRBV2, the J call TRBJ1-5, with a possible D match to TRBD1 (5 bases). This CDR3 is 13 amino acids long. Germline assignment: CDR1 SNHLY and CDR2 FYNNEI. With 4 bases removed from V and 6 bases from J, the gap between germline ends came to 10 bases.

Ten or more counts support this clonotype. J is TRBJ1-6 and V is TRBV18, with TRBD1 identical over 7 bases. Germline values: CDR1 KGHSH, CDR2 LQKENI. The CDR3 length is 16 residues. Trimming took 3 bases from V and 6 from J; bases not matched to a gene: 8. The CDR3 loop reads CASSPRPDRANSPLHF. CDR3 nucleotides: TGTGCCAGCTCACCCCGACCCGACAGGGCTAATTCACCCCTCCACTTT.